This TCR beta chain was sequenced in a study of T cell changes during pregnancy in multiple sclerosis. V was pared by 5 bases and J by 4 bases, with 17 bases of the junction left unmatched. CDR3 length equals 18 residues. CDR1 is SEHNR, CDR2 FQNEAQ, per germline (reference sequence). The method was immunoSEQ multiplex PCR; TCRdb's version includes in-frame clones alone and lacks a portion of them. The repertoire includes some 61,000 clones, less than 95% of them detected once, and 0.86% sits in the top ten. This receptor was identified in a female donor with multiple sclerosis, enrolled in a pregnancy study. Sequences were derived from peripheral blood, sampled in the second trimester of pregnancy. This chain links TRBV7-9 with TRBJ1-1; the match to TRBD1 covers 9 bases. The DNA for the CDR3 is TGTGCCAGCAGCGCCCCCGGGACAGGGAATTTTTTGGGCACTGAAGCTTTCTTT. Protein product: CASSAPGTGNFLGTEAFF.